This T cell receptor (beta chain) was profiled in a study of T cells in Graves' hyperthyroidism and ophthalmopathy. Together with thyroid ultrasound, orbital computed tomography, serum thyroxine and TRAb, clinical symptoms were used for diagnoses. Each 10 ml fresh peripheral blood draw supplied the PBMCs. Findings and caveats of the study: The model predicted ophthalmopathy a median approximately six months before onset.

This clonotype has more than one count but fewer than ten. The antigen remains unidentified. Germline trimming cut 6 bases from V and 1 base from J; bases unmatched to any gene: 8. The CDR3 has 17 residues. In germline, CDR1 is MDHEN, CDR2 SYDVKM. Template material for amplifying TCR beta CDR3 regions consisted of RNA transcripts. The HTBI set primed first-round TCR CDR3 RT-PCR. TCRdb reprocessed the multiplex PCR reads via MiXCR and lists one record per CDR3 protein. Among hundreds of thousands of distinct CDR3 sequences, more than 20% were seen once, and the ten largest hold roughly 30%. The clonotype was recovered from a man aged 30 to 39 with Graves' ophthalmopathy. This chain connects TRBV28 to TRBJ2-5; 13 nucleotides match TRBD2. Sequencing was carried out using blood. For the CDR3, the DNA is TGTGCCAGCAGCCAATACTGGACTAGCGGGGGCCAAGAGACCCAGTACTTC. It yields the protein CASSQYWTSGGQETQYF.